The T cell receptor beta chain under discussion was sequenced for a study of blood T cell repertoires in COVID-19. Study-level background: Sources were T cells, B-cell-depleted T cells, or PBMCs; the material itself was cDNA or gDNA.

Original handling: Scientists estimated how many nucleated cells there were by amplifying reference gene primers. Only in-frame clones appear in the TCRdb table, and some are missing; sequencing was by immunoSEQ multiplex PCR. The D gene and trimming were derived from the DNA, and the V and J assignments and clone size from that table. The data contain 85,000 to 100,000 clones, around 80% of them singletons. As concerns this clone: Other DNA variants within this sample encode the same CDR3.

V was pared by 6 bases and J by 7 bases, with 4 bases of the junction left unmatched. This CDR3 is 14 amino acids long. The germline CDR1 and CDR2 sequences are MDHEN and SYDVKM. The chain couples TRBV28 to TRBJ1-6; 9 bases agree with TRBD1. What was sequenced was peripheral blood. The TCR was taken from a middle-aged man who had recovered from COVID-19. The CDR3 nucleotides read TGTGCCAGCAGCTGGACAGGGGACAATTCACCCCTCCACTTT. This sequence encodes CASSWTGDNSPLHF.